Sequencing of this TCR beta chain was carried out in a study of response to subunit inactivated influenza vaccine. J was trimmed by 9 bases and V by 2 bases; bases with no gene match: 4. The CDR3 extends over 15 amino acids. Germline V lookup: CDR1 SGDLS, CDR2 YYNGEE. This clonotype was detected a few times. Its specificity is not known. TCRdb called the RT-PCR reads again in MiXCR, with one record for every CDR3 protein. The table lists about 530,000 distinct CDR3 sequences, roughly 12% of them singletons. General study results and limits: Few new T cells, the authors suggested, are recruited by each seasonal influenza vaccination.

The sequence came from a man in his forties or fifties who received an inactivated influenza vaccine. V gene TRBV9 combines with J gene TRBJ2-1; the match to TRBD2 covers 14 bases. The sample here was PBMCs from blood, taken on the day of vaccination. As DNA, the CDR3 is TGTGCCAGCAGCGTGGGACTAGCGGGAGTGGGTGAGCAGTTCTTC. Translating gives CASSVGLAGVGEQFF. Using reference TRBV9 and TRBJ2-1 for the parts outside the CDR3, the full variable domain is DSGVTQTPKHLITATGQRVTLRCSPRSGDLSVYWYQQSLDQGLQFLIQYYNGEERAKGNILERFSAQQFPDLHSELNLSSLELGDSALYFCASSVGLAGVGEQFFGPGTRLTVL.